The subject of this entry is one TCR beta chain. This sample was taken from a study of blood T cell repertoires in COVID-19. The V gene's germline CDR1 is MDHEN and CDR2 SYDVKM. Trimming removed 0 bases from V and 10 bases from J; junction bases left unmatched: 6. This CDR3 region has 15 residues. The protocol was immunoSEQ multiplex PCR, while the TCRdb copy is restricted to in-frame clones and leaves out a portion. The data contain around 200,000 clones, 84% of them singletons. The chain carries TRBV28 and TRBJ2-1, with 10 bases fitting TRBD1. The sequence came from a woman of 80 years or more with active or convalescent COVID-19. The sequenced sample consisted of peripheral blood. In nucleotides, the CDR3 is TGTGCCAGCAGTTTATGGCGGACAGGGGGTCCGGAGCAGTTCTTC. It codes for CASSLWRTGGPEQFF. Looking up the rest from reference TRBV28 and TRBJ2-1 gives the full variable domain: DVKVTQSSRYLVKRTGEKVFLECVQDMDHENMFWYRQDPGLGLRLIYFSYDVKMKEKGDIPEGYSVSREKKERFSLILESASTNQTSMYLCASSLWRTGGPEQFFGPGTRLTVL.